This T cell receptor (beta chain) was sequenced in a study of blood T cell repertoires in COVID-19 (dated by TCRdb to the early 2020s). General notes on the study: Samples covering the acute and convalescent phases of COVID-19 were provided by collaborators in the United States, Italy and Spain. The prospective study material was composed of cDNA or gDNA derived from T cells, B-cell-depleted T cells, or PBMCs. Deeply sampled blood TCRbeta repertoires from subjects exposed to, actively infected with, or recovered from COVID-19 were included in the dataset. The repertoires were made available in a free public database intended to serve as a resource for research on the immune response to SARS-CoV-2. The samples were drawn from two sources: the first 160 participants of the ongoing ImmuneRACE study, and 1,200 or so subjects contributed by 6 global collaborators. Sample metadata almost always included a de-identified subject ID, COVID-19 status, age in years and sex. Where HLA class I and class II types were available, the types were taken from metadata supplied by the sample provider, not from assay-based typing. Results the study describes overall, beyond this receptor: The quantity of clinical and demographic metadata differed by source and by participant and was supplied without curation.

Whole blood was collected in K2EDTA tubes by collaborating institutions according to the institutions' own protocols. For TCRbeta analysis, collaborators shipped samples as frozen whole blood, isolated PBMCs, or DNA extracted from either of those sample types. TCRbeta CDR3 regions were amplified from genomic DNA using the immunoSEQ Assay, a bias-controlled multiplex PCR. Per the source publication's procedure: Within the assay, amplification of reference gene primers was used to estimate how many nucleated cells each sample contained. Sequence reads were collapsed and filtered to measure the absolute abundance of every unique TCRbeta CDR3 rearrangement. Productive Simpson clonality was computed per sample as the square root of Simpson's diversity index over productive rearrangements. TCRdb limited this immuneACCESS table to in-frame rearrangements with V and J called. A share of clones is missing; checked studies link under half to unresolved V genes, and the rest is unexplained. The DNA gave D and trimming, while V, J and clone size come from that table. Counted in this sample were over 20,000 clones; about 83% of them appeared once. The top ten constitute over 45% of the sample.

Trimming takes 3 bases from V and 5 bases from J, and the germline ends sit 11 bases apart. The CDR3 goes from the cysteine to the phenylalanine over 14 residues. Only CDR3 DNA is held: 42 bases, read in frame from base 1. Reading the germline V gene (reference sequence) gives CDR1 LGHDT and CDR2 YNNKEL. Note on this clone: This receptor's antigen is unknown. No base-level quality is on record; no much larger clone is a single base apart.

This clonotype was sampled from a man between 65 and 85 years old with acute or convalescent COVID-19. The sequencing sample was made of peripheral blood. Here the chain combines TRBV3-1 (or the pseudogene TRBV3-2) and TRBJ2-1; the D region possibly corresponds to TRBD2 (5 bases align). This receptor carries the CDR3 CASSQSLGNNEQFF. The DNA is as follows: TGTGCCAGCAGCCAGTCACTAGGGAACAATGAGCAGTTCTTC.